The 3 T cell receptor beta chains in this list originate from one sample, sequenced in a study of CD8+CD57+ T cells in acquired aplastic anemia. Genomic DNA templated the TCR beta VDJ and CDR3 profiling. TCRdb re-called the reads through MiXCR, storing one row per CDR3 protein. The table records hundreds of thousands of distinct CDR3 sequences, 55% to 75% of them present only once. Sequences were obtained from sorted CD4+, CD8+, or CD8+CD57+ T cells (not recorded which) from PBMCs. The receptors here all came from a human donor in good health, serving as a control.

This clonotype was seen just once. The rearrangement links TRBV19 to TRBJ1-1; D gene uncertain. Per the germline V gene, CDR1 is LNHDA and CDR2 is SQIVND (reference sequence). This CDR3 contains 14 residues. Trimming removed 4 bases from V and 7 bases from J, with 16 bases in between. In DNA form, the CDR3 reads TGTGCCAGTAGTACGGCAGTGGCGAGGAATGAAGCTTTCTTT. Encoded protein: CASSTAVARNEAFF. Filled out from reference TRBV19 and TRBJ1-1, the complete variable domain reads DGGITQSPKYLFRKEGQNVTLSCEQNLNHDAMYWYRQDPGQGLRLIYYSQIVNDFQKGDIAEGYSVSREKKESFPLTVTSAQKNPTAFYLCASSTAVARNEAFFGQGTRLTVV.

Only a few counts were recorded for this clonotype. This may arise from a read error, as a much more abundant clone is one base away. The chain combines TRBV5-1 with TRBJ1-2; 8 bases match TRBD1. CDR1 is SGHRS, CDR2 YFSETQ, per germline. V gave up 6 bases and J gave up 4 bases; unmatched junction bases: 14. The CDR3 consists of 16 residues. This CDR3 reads CASMRQSRGRSYGYTF. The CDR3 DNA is TGCGCCAGCATGAGGCAAAGCAGGGGGCGAAGCTATGGCTACACCTTC.

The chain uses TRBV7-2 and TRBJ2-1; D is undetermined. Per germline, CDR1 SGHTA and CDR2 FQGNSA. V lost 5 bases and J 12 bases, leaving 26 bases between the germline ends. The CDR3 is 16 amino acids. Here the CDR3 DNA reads TGTGCCAGCAGCGTAGGTCCCTGGGCCCCGCACTTTGGGCAGTTCTTC. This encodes CASSVGPWAPHFGQFF.